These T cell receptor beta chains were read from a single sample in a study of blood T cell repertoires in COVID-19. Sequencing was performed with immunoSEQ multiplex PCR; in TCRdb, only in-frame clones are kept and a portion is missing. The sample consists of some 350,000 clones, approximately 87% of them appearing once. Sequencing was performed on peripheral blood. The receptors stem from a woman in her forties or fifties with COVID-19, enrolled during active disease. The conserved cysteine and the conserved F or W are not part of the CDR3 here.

CDR3: ASSLTGGSNQPQH
length: 13
V: TRBV7-2

CDR3: ASSLGGGSSPLH
length: 12
V: TRBV5-1

CDR3: ASSIGTGNLYEQY
length: 13
V: TRBV19

CDR3: ASSTSHRDRGRNVNIQY
length: 17
V: TRBV19

CDR3: ASSLDRGASYGYT
length: 13
V: TRBV11-3

CDR3: ASSLAGLAGGTSTDTQY
length: 17
V: TRBV7-3

CDR3: ASSQIPGFVERAF
length: 13
V: TRBV4-1

CDR3: ASSPPRSSGETQY
length: 13
V: TRBV18

CDR3: ASNNRGDSPLH
length: 11
V: TRBV21-1

CDR3: ATTDGTGNTEAF
length: 12
V: TRBV27

CDR3: ATSDPRSASTDTQY
length: 14
V: TRBV24-1

CDR3: ASSSTTSTYEQY
length: 12
V: TRBV19

CDR3: ASSNQGSSYNEQF
length: 13
V: TRBV9

CDR3: ASSLNYGTGVTEQY
length: 14
V: TRBV11-2

CDR3: ASSQGTGIDNEQF
length: 13
V: TRBV3-1/TRBV3-2

CDR3: ASSLSGSHNEQY
length: 12
V: TRBV10-2

CDR3: ASSQEVTGVHEQY
length: 13
V: TRBV3-1/TRBV3-2

CDR3: ASSAKGPGSGYEQY
length: 14
V: TRBV19

CDR3: ASSFSGTAYNEQF
length: 13
V: TRBV9

CDR3: ASSSTAGGPYEQY
length: 13
V: TRBV13

CDR3: ASSPGTDYGYT
length: 11
V: TRBV18

CDR3: ASSLETGYGNTIY
length: 13
V: TRBV7-2

CDR3: ASSQGAGDPNEQF
length: 13
V: TRBV3-1/TRBV3-2

CDR3: ASSQGVPREQY
length: 11
V: TRBV3-1/TRBV3-2

CDR3: ASSLDDRGNSPLH
length: 13
V: TRBV7-9

CDR3: ASRMGRAGGYT
length: 11
V: TRBV5-5

CDR3: ASSPTPLAGGPRTGELF
length: 17
V: TRBV4-1

CDR3: ASSEQKTTKVYGYT
length: 14
V: TRBV6-1